This record looks at one T cell receptor beta chain sequence and its context. The antigen is undetermined. At one end the junction does not follow the germline gene, possibly because of a read error. Other DNA sequences within the sample encode an identical CDR3. The sample is drawn from a study of immune evolution from preneoplasia to lung adenocarcinoma. Study-wide findings and caveats: Later-stage lesions appeared to have more T cells, more diversity, less clonality.

The assay was immunoSEQ multiplex PCR, and TCRdb's table has in-frame clones only and misses some. The sample lists 6,000 or so clones, 70% to 80% occurring once. The CDR3 spans 17 residues. Germline values: CDR1 ENHRY, CDR2 SYGVKD. Sequencing was carried out using FFPE adjacent normal lung tissue. The chain uses TRBV10-3 and TRBJ2-3; 13 bases are shared with TRBD2. This sequence was found in a person aged 60-80 years with lung adenocarcinoma. The CDR3, as DNA: TGTGCTATCAGTGAGTCCGGACTAGCGGGAGCCCCAGATACGCAGTATTTT. This translates into CAISESGLAGAPDTQYF.